The sequence of this TCR beta chain was determined in a study of PD-L1 blockade in urothelial cancer. This CDR3 has 14 amino acids. V shed 5 bases and J shed 4 bases, with 14 bases lying between them. From germline, CDR1 is SGHAT and CDR2 FQNNGV. Profiling relied on immunoSEQ multiplex PCR, and the TCRdb table lists in-frame clones only, not all of them. Of tens of thousands of clones listed, about nine tenths are singletons. This clone showed up just once. This specimen consisted of PBMCs, obtained around atezolizumab (anti-PD-L1) treatment. The genes are TRBV11-2 and TRBJ1-2, with a possible D match to TRBD1 (6 bases). The receptor was derived from a woman in her 70s with urothelial cancer. The CDR3 sequence: CASSQGTSRYGYTF. Written as DNA, the CDR3 is TGTGCCAGCAGCCAGGGGACAAGTCGCTATGGCTACACCTTC.